One and the same sample provided the 19 T cell receptor beta chains below, sequenced in a study of cytomegalovirus exposure and HLA in healthy donors. TCRdb's copy holds only in-frame clones and misses some; the assay was immunoSEQ multiplex PCR. The sample lists some 150,000 clones, 90% occurring once. The sequenced sample consisted of PBMCs. The origin of the receptors is a woman younger than 45 in good health and CMV-seropositive.

The V call is TRBV10-3, the J call TRBJ2-3; 12 nucleotides agree with TRBD2. Trimming at V came to 9 bases and at J to 6 bases, leaving 10 bases not matched to a gene. Germline V CDR1 and CDR2: ENHRY, SYGVKD. This CDR3 region has 15 residues. The CDR3 sequence is CAIKQRTSGADTQYF. CDR3 nucleotide sequence: TGTGCCATTAAGCAAAGGACTAGCGGGGCCGATACGCAGTATTTT.

In its sample, this clone was seen a few times. The chain links TRBV11-2 to TRBJ2-3, with D possibly being TRBD2 (6 bases). The CDR3 is 16 amino acids. Trimming cost V 3 bases and J 0 bases, with 13 bases left between them. The V gene's germline CDR1 is SGHAT and CDR2 FQNNGV. CDR3 loop: CASSFYPGTSTDTQYF. CDR3 DNA sequence: TGTGCCAGCAGCTTCTATCCGGGGACTAGCACAGATACGCAGTATTTT. Looking up the rest from reference TRBV11-2 and TRBJ2-3 gives the full variable domain: EAGVAQSPRYKIIEKRQSVAFWCNPISGHATLYWYQQILGQGPKLLIQFQNNGVVDDSQLPKDRFSAERLKGVDSTLKIQPAKLEDSAVYLCASSFYPGTSTDTQYFGPGTRLTVL.

The chain is built from TRBV4-1 and TRBJ2-1; the D is unclear. CDR1 and CDR2 (germline): MGHRA, YSYEKL. V was pared by 0 bases and J by 2 bases, with 8 bases between. The length of the CDR3 is 15 residues. The CDR3 loop is CASSQERLAYNEQFF. DNA for the CDR3: TGCGCCAGCAGCCAAGAGAGGCTAGCCTACAATGAGCAGTTCTTC.

This clone was detected only once. This rearrangement joins TRBV28 to TRBJ2-7; 9 bases are a match to TRBD1. Germline assignment: CDR1 MDHEN and CDR2 SYDVKM. This CDR3 spans 15 amino acids. V trimming: 3 bases; J trimming: 4 bases; junction bases outside the gene matches: 7. This CDR3 is CASSLPGTGRYEQYF. CDR3 sequence (DNA): TGTGCCAGCAGTTTGCCAGGGACAGGGAGGTACGAGCAGTACTTC.

This clone was detected once. The chain carries TRBV28 and TRBJ2-7, with 8 bases aligning to TRBD1. The trim removed 2 bases at V and 5 bases at J, leaving 5 bases unmatched. Germline V gene lookup returns CDR1 MDHEN and CDR2 SYDVKM. The CDR3 runs to 14 residues. DNA of the CDR3: TGTGCCAGCAGTTTAACGGACAGGGTCCACGAGCAGTACTTC. Translation: CASSLTDRVHEQYF. The whole variable domain, remainder taken from reference TRBV28 and TRBJ2-7, is DVKVTQSSRYLVKRTGEKVFLECVQDMDHENMFWYRQDPGLGLRLIYFSYDVKMKEKGDIPEGYSVSREKKERFSLILESASTNQTSMYLCASSLTDRVHEQYFGPGTRLTVT.

V gene TRBV18 combines with J gene TRBJ2-7; TRBD2 matches 7 bases. CDR1 is KGHSH and CDR2 is LQKENI in the germline V gene. The V segment lost 0 bases and the J segment 9 bases; nucleotides outside the gene matches: 11. The CDR3 runs 15 residues. CDR3 region: CASSPPSTGGMVQYF. The DNA of the CDR3 is TGTGCCAGCTCACCACCCTCGACGGGAGGAATGGTGCAGTACTTC.

The gene calls are TRBV11-3 and TRBJ2-5; 8 bases line up with TRBD1. Looked up from germline, CDR1 is SGHNT and CDR2 is YENEEA. The CDR3 totals 13 residues. Unmatched junction bases numbered 3, after V lost 5 bases and J lost 4 bases. The CDR3 protein is CASSGDRGETQYF. DNA for the CDR3: TGTGCCAGCAGCGGTGACAGGGGAGAGACCCAGTACTTC.

The V and J genes are TRBV28 and TRBJ2-3, with no clear D. CDR1 is MDHEN, CDR2 SYDVKM, per germline. Trimming took 4 bases from V and 11 from J, leaving 10 bases between them. This CDR3 contains 11 residues. The CDR3 coding sequence is TGTGCCAGCAGTTCCGGTTATGAGCAGTATTTT. Protein sequence: CASSSGYEQYF. Together with reference TRBV28 and TRBJ2-3, the CDR3 gives the full variable domain: DVKVTQSSRYLVKRTGEKVFLECVQDMDHENMFWYRQDPGLGLRLIYFSYDVKMKEKGDIPEGYSVSREKKERFSLILESASTNQTSMYLCASSSGYEQYFGPGTRLTVL.

The CDR3 nucleotides are TGTGCAAGCGGGAGGGGTGTACTCACTGAAGCTTTCTTT. The encoded protein is CASGRGVLTEAFF. The rearrangement links TRBV7-6 to TRBJ1-1, with D perhaps matching TRBD1 (5 bases). The CDR3 has 13 amino acids. Germline V gene sequence: CDR1 SGHVS, CDR2 FNYEAQ.

This clone was detected a few times. The chain has TRBV28 and TRBJ1-2; D is ambiguous. This CDR3 contains 15 residues. Trimming took 5 bases from V and 6 from J, leaving 19 bases between them. The germline V gene has CDR1 MDHEN and CDR2 SYDVKM. The CDR3: CASSPVVMPGDGYTF. Here the CDR3 DNA reads TGTGCCAGCAGTCCAGTTGTAATGCCCGGGGATGGCTACACCTTC.

A few counts support this clone. The chain couples TRBV28 to TRBJ2-4; 9 bases line up with TRBD1. The J segment lost 16 bases and the V segment lost 5 bases, leaving 9 bases of the junction unmatched. The CDR3 is made up of 12 amino acids. CDR1 is MDHEN and CDR2 is SYDVKM in the germline V gene. The CDR3 DNA follows: TGTGCCAGCAGTCCCCGGGACAGGGCAAGATACTTC. Protein sequence: CASSPRDRARYF.

CDR3 DNA sequence: TGTGCCAGCAGCCGGGACTTAGCAGAGACCCAGTACTTC. It codes for CASSRDLAETQYF. The V and J genes are TRBV7-2 and TRBJ2-5, with D perhaps TRBD2 (6 bases). Deletions cut 5 bases from V and 4 bases from J, with 11 bases between. Germline CDR1 and CDR2: SGHTA and FQGNSA. The length of the CDR3 is 13 residues. The full variable domain, completed using reference TRBV7-2 and TRBJ2-5, is GAGVSQSPSNKVTEKGKDVELRCDPISGHTALYWYRQSLGQGLEFLIYFQGNSAPDKSGLPSDRFSAERTGGSVSTLTIQRTQQEDSAVYLCASSRDLAETQYFGPGTRLLVL.

V is TRBV7-9 and J is TRBJ1-2; 7 positions match TRBD1. Germline CDR1 is SEHNR and CDR2 is FQNEAQ (reference sequence). The CDR3 runs to 14 residues. Trimming cost V 7 bases and J 4 bases; bases outside gene matches: 9. The CDR3 DNA is TGTGCCAGCACCCTCCGGGACAGTCTCTATGGCTACACCTTC. Its translation is CASTLRDSLYGYTF.

This clone was picked up one time. This rearrangement joins TRBV11-3 to TRBJ1-2, with TRBD1 matching over 12 bases. Germline CDR1 reads SGHNT; CDR2 reads YENEEA. The CDR3 loop spans 15 amino acids. J was trimmed by 8 bases and V by 2 bases; bases with no gene match: 6. The CDR3 spells CASSLLGQGAQGYTF. As DNA, the CDR3 is TGTGCCAGCAGCTTATTGGGACAGGGGGCTCAGGGCTACACCTTC.

Only one count was recorded for this clone. This chain uses TRBV18 with TRBJ2-7; a weak D match, TRBD1 (5 bases). The ends were cut back, 5 bases at V and 6 bases at J, with 20 bases in the middle. CDR3 length: 15 residues. Per germline, CDR1 KGHSH and CDR2 LQKENI. CDR3 nucleotides: TGTGCCAGCTCAAAAGACAGTGGGGTCAACTCCGAGCAGTACTTC. Amino acids: CASSKDSGVNSEQYF.

In its sample, this clone was seen a few times. The rearrangement joins TRBV5-1 to TRBJ2-7; D remains ambiguous. The CDR3 is made up of 11 amino acids. CDR1 is SGHRS and CDR2 is YFSETQ in the germline V gene. Trimming took off 10 bases at V and 5 bases at J, with 13 bases between the two ends. The CDR3 coding sequence is TGCGCCTCCCAGGAAGGTAACGAGCAGTACTTC. Its protein product is CASQEGNEQYF. Looking up the rest from reference TRBV5-1 and TRBJ2-7 gives the full variable domain: KAGVTQTPRYLIKTRGQQVTLSCSPISGHRSVSWYQQTPGQGLQFLFEYFSETQRNKGNFPGRFSGRQFSNSRSEMNVSTLELGDSALYLCASQEGNEQYFGPGTRLTVT.

The V and J genes are TRBV4-1 and TRBJ1-6; 9 nucleotides line up with TRBD1. Losses at the gene ends were 2 bases for V and 7 bases for J; bases not matched to a gene: 12. The length of the CDR3 is 18 residues. Germline loops: CDR1 MGHRA, CDR2 YSYEKL. The CDR3 nucleotides are TGCGCCAGCAGCCAATTCCCCACAGGGGGCGGTAGGAATTCACCCCTCCACTTT. Encoded protein: CASSQFPTGGGRNSPLHF.

The J gene is TRBJ1-5, the V gene TRBV6-1, with D unclear. Germline V CDR1 and CDR2: MNHNS, SASEGT. The CDR3 runs to 13 residues. The V end lost 6 bases, the J end lost 2 bases, and 8 bases lay between the germline ends. As DNA, the CDR3 is TGTGCCAGCAGGGTCGGTCGCAATCAGCCCCAGCATTTT. Amino acid sequence: CASRVGRNQPQHF.

J is TRBJ1-4 and V is TRBV4-1, with 10 positions matching TRBD1. The CDR3 is 16 residues long. V lost 4 bases, J lost 7 bases, and 9 bases stayed unmatched. In germline, CDR1 is MGHRA, CDR2 YSYEKL. This CDR3 is CASSLGPGQGFEKLFF. CDR3 nucleotides: TGCGCCAGCAGCCTCGGACCGGGACAGGGGTTTGAAAAACTGTTTTTT.